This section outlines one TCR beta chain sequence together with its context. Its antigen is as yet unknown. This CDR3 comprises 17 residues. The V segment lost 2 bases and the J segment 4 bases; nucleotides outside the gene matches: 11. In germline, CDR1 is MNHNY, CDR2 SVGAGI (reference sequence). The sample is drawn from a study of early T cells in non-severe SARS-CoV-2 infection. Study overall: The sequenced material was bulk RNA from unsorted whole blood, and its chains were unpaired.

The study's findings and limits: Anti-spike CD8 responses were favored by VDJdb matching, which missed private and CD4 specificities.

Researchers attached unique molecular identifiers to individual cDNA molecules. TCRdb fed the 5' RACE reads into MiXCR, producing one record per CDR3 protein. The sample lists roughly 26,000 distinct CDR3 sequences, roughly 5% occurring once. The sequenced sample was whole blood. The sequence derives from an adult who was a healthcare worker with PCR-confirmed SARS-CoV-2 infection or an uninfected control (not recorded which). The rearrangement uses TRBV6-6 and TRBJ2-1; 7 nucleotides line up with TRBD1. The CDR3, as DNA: TGTGCCAGCAGTTACCGCCAGGGCCCGACAGGGTACAATGAGCAGTTCTTC. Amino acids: CASSYRQGPTGYNEQFF.